The clone carrying this T cell receptor beta chain was detected many times. Its antigen is currently unknown. The data are from a study of early T cells in non-severe SARS-CoV-2 infection. Study details: It was bulk RNA from unsorted whole blood that was sequenced, and the chains were unpaired.

Overall study results and limits: Database matching using VDJdb favored anti-spike CD8 responses, with private and CD4 specificities left missing.

Molecules of cDNA were individually given unique molecular identifiers that were attached to them. TCRdb re-analysed the 5' RACE reads in MiXCR, keeping a single row per CDR3 protein. The table has tens of thousands of distinct CDR3 sequences, approximately 10% seen once. The germline V gene encodes CDR1 SGHKS and CDR2 YYEKEE (reference sequence). Trimming removed 2 bases at V and 4 bases at J, with 9 bases between. This CDR3 contains 13 residues. This sequence originates from an adult who was a healthcare worker with PCR-confirmed SARS-CoV-2 infection or an uninfected control (not recorded which). Specimen: whole blood, collected at baseline. V is TRBV5-5 and J is TRBJ1-2; D gene ambiguous. The CDR3 reads CASSFPGTYGYTF. In DNA, the CDR3 is TGTGCCAGCAGCTTCCCAGGAACCTATGGCTACACCTTC.